The clone carrying this TCR beta chain has only one observation. These data are taken from a study of cytomegalovirus exposure and HLA in healthy donors. Germline values: CDR1 SEHNR, CDR2 FQNEAQ (reference sequence). The CDR3 extends over 13 amino acids. V dropped 4 bases and J dropped 5; count of bases not matched to a gene: 2. Use of 60 Vbeta and 13 Jbeta primers characterized the PCR. Profiled with immunoSEQ multiplex PCR; TCRdb holds only in-frame clones, not every one. The profile shows fewer than 40,000 clones, about 60% of them singletons. Sequencing was carried out using PBMCs. The TCR sequence derives from a man in his fifties or sixties in good health and CMV-seropositive. The chain has TRBV7-9 and TRBJ1-5; 7 positions match TRBD1. DNA for the CDR3: TGTGCCAGCAGCTCCCAGGGGGATCAGCCCCAGCATTTT. Translated: CASSSQGDQPQHF.